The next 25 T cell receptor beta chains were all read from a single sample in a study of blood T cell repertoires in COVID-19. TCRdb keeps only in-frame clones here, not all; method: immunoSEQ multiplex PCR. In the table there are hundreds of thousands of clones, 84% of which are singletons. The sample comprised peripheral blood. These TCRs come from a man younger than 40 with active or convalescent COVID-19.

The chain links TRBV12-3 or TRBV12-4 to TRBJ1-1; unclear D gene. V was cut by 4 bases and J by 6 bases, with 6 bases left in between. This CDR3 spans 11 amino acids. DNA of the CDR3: TGTGCCAGCAGTTCTACAGCTGAAGCTTTCTTT. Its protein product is CASSSTAEAFF.

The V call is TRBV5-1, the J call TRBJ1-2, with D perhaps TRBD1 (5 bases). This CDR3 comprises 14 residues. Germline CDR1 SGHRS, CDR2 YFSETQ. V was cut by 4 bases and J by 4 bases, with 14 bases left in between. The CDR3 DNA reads TGCGCCAGCAGCCTCGACAGCTTCGTCTATGGCTACACCTTC. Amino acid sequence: CASSLDSFVYGYTF.

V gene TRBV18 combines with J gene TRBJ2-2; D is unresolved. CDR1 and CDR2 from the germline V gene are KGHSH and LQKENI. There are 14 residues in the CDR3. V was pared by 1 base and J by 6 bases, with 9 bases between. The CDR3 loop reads CASSPLSESGELFF. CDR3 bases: TGTGCCAGCTCACCACTCAGCGAGTCCGGGGAGCTGTTTTTT.

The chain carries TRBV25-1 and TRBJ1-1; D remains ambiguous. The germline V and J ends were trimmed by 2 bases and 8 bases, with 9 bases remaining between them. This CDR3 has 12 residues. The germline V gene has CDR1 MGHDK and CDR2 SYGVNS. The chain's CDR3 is CASSEQVSEAFF. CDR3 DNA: TGTGCCAGCAGTGAACAGGTATCCGAAGCTTTCTTT.

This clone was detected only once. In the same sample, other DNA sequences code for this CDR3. The CDR3 loop reads CASSLLSGGLLSSYNSPLHF. In DNA, the CDR3 is TGTGCCAGCAGCTTGCTTAGCGGGGGTCTCCTGAGCTCCTATAATTCACCCCTCCACTTT. The gene calls are TRBV5-8 and TRBJ1-6, with D possibly matching TRBD1 (5 bases). V lost 1 base and J lost 0, with 20 bases in between. The V gene's germline CDR1 is SGHTS and CDR2 YDEGEE. The CDR3 length is 20 residues.

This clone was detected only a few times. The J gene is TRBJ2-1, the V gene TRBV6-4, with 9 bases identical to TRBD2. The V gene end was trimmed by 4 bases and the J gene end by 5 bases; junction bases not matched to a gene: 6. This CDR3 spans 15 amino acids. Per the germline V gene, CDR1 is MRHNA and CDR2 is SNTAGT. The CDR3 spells CASSVIAGEHNEQFF. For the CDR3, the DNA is TGTGCCAGCAGTGTCATAGCGGGGGAACACAATGAGCAGTTCTTC.

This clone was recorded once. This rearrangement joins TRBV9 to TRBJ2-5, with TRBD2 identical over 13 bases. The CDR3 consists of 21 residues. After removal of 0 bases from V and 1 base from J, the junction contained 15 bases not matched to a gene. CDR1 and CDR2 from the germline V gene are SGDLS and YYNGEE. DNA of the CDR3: TGTGCCAGCAGCGTAGGACTAGCGGGAGGAGGGCCCTCAACAACCCAAGAGACCCAGTACTTC. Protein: CASSVGLAGGGPSTTQETQYF.

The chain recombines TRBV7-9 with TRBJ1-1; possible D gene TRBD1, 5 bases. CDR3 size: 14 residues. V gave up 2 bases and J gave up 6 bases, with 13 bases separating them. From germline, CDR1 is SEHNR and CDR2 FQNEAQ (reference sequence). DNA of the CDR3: TGTGCCAGCAGCTTACCAGGGATGGCCGCTGAAGCTTTCTTT. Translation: CASSLPGMAAEAFF.

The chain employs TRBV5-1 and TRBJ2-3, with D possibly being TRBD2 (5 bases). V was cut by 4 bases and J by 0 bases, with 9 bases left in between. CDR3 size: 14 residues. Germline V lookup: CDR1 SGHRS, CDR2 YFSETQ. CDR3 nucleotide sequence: TGCGCCAGCAGCAAGCGGACTAGCACAGATACGCAGTATTTT. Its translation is CASSKRTSTDTQYF. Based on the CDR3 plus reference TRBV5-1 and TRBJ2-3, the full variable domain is KAGVTQTPRYLIKTRGQQVTLSCSPISGHRSVSWYQQTPGQGLQFLFEYFSETQRNKGNFPGRFSGRQFSNSRSEMNVSTLELGDSALYLCASSKRTSTDTQYFGPGTRLTVL.

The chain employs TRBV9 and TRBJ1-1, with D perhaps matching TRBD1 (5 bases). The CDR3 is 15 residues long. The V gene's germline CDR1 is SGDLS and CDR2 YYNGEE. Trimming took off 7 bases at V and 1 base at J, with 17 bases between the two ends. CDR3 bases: TGTGCCAGCTCTATAGGGGTGGCTGGGAACACTGAAGCTTTCTTT. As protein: CASSIGVAGNTEAFF.

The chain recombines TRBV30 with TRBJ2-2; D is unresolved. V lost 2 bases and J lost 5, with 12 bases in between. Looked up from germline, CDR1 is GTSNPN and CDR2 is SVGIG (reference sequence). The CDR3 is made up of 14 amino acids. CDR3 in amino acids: CAWSLGPLTGELFF. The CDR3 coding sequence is TGTGCCTGGAGTTTGGGCCCCCTAACCGGGGAGCTGTTTTTT.

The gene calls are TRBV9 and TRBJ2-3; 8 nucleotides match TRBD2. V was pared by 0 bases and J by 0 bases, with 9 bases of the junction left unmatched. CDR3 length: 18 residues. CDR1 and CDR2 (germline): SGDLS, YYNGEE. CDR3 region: CASSVATSSGVSTDTQYF. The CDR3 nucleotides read TGTGCCAGCAGCGTAGCTACGAGTAGCGGGGTCAGCACAGATACGCAGTATTTT.

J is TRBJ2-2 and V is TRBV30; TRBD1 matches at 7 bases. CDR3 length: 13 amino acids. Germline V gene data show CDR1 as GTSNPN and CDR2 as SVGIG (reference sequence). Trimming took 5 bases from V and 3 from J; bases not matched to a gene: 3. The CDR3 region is CAWGRGYTGELFF. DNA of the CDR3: TGTGCCTGGGGCAGGGGGTACACCGGGGAGCTGTTTTTT. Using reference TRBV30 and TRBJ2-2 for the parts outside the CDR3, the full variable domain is SQTIHQWPATLVQPVGSPLSLECTVEGTSNPNLYWYRQAAGRGLQLLFYSVGIGQISSEVPQNLSASRPQDRQFILSSKKLLLSDSGFYLCAWGRGYTGELFFGEGSRLTVL.

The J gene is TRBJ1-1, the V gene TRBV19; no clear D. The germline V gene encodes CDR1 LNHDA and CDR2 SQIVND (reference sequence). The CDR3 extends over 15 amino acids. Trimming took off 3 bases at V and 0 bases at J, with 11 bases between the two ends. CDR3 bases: TGTGCCAGTAGTATTTTATCGGTACTGAACACTGAAGCTTTCTTT. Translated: CASSILSVLNTEAFF.

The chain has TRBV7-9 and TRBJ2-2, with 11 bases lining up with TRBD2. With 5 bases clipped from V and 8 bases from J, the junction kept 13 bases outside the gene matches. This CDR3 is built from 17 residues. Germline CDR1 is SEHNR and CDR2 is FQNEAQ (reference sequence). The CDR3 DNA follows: TGTGCCAGCAGCGCCCGTCAACTAGCGGGAGAACCAGGGGAGCTGTTTTTT. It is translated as CASSARQLAGEPGELFF.

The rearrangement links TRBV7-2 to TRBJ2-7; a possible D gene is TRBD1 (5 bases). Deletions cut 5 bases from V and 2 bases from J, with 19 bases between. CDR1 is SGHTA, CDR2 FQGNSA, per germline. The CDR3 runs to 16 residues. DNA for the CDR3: TGTGCCAGCAGCCTAGGGATAGTAGGGGCCCCCTACGAGCAGTACTTC. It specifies CASSLGIVGAPYEQYF.

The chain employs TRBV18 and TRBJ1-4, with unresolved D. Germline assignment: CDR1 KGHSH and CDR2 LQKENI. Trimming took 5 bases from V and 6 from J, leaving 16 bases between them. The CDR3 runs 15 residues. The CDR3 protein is CASSTLPGEDEKLFF. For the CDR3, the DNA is TGTGCCAGCTCAACCCTTCCGGGAGAAGATGAAAAACTGTTTTTT.

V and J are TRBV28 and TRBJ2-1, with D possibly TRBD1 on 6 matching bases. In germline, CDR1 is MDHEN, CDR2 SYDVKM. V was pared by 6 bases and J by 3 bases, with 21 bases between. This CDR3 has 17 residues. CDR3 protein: CASSPWTATPLYNEQFF. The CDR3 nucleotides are TGTGCCAGCAGCCCTTGGACAGCCACCCCCCTCTACAATGAGCAGTTCTTC.

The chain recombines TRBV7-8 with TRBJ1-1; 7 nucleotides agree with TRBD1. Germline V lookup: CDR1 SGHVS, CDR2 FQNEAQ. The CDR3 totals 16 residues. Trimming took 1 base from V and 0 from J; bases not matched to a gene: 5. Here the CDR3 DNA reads TGTGCCAGCAGCTTAGGCCGGGACAGCCTGAACACTGAAGCTTTCTTT. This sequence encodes CASSLGRDSLNTEAFF.

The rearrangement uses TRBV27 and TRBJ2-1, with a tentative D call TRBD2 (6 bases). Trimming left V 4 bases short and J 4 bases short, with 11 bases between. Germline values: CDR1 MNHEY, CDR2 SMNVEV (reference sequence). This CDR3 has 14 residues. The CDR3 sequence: CASSSGLKYNEQFF. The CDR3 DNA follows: TGTGCCAGCAGTTCGGGACTGAAGTACAATGAGCAGTTCTTC.

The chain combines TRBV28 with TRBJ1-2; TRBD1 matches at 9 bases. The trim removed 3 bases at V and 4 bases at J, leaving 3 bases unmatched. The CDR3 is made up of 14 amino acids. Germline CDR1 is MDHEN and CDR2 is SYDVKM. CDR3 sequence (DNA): TGTGCCAGCAGTTTTCGGGACAGGGCCTATGGCTACACCTTC. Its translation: CASSFRDRAYGYTF.

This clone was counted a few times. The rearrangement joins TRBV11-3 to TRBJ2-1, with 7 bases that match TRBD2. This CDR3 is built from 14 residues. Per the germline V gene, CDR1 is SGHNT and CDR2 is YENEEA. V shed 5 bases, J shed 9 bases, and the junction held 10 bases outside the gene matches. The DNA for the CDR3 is TGTGCCAGCAGCCAGGCGGGAGTAAGGGGTGAGCAGTTCTTC. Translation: CASSQAGVRGEQFF.

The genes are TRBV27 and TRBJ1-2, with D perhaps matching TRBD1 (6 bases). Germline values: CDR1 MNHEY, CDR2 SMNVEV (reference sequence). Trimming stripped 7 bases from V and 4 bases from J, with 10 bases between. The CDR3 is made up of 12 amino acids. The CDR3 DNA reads TGTGCCAGCAAAAAAGGGGGCTATGGCTACACCTTC. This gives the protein CASKKGGYGYTF.

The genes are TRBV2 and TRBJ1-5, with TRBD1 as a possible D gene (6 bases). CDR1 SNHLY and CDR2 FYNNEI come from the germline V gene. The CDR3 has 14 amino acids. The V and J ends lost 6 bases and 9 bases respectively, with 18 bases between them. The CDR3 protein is CASSEQGQLRPQHF. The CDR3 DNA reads TGTGCCAGCAGCGAACAGGGACAACTACGGCCCCAGCATTTT.

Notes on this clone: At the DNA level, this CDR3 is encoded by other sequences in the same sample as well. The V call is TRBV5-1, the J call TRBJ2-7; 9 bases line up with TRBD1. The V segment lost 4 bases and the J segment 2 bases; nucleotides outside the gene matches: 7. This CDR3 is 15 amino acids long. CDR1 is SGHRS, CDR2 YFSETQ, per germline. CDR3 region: CASSPGQGSTYEQYF. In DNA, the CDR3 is TGCGCCAGCAGCCCGGGACAGGGTAGCACCTACGAGCAGTACTTC.